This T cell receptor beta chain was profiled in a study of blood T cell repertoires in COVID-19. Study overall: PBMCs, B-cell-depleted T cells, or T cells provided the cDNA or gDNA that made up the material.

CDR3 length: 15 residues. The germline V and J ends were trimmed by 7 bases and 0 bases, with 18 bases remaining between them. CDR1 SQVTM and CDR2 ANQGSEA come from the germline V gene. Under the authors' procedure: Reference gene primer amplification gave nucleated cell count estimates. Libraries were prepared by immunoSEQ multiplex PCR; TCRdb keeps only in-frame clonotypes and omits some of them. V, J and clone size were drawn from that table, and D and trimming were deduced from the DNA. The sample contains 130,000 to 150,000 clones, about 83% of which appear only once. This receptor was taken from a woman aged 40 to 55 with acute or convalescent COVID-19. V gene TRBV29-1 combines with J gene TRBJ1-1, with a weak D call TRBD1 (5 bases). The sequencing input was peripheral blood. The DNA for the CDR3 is TGCAGCGCCTGGTTGACAGCACGCATGAACACTGAAGCTTTCTTT. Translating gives CSAWLTARMNTEAFF.